This TCR beta chain was recorded in a study of OX40 agonist ivuxolimab in advanced cancers. Study conclusions and caveats: Partial responders receiving 0.1-3.0 mg/kg showed among the lowest clonal expansion.

Assay used: immunoSEQ multiplex PCR; TCRdb lists only in-frame clones, some missing. The sample lists over 15,000 clones, just under 75% occurring once. Regarding this clone: Its antigen is as yet unknown.

The sequences come from CD4+ or CD8+ T cells sorted from blood, collected in a trial of the OX40 agonist ivuxolimab. This sequence originates from an adult with an advanced solid tumor such as melanoma, head and neck, liver or kidney cancer.

CDR3 bases: TGCGCCAGCAGCCAAGATCAGTTCGAAGGGAGAGTTGAAAAACTGTTTTTT. Translation: CASSQDQFEGRVEKLFF. The chain couples TRBV4-1 to TRBJ1-4; D is unclear. The CDR3 is 17 residues long. The germline V gene has CDR1 MGHRA and CDR2 YSYEKL. Trimming removed 0 bases from V and 7 bases from J, with 18 bases in between.